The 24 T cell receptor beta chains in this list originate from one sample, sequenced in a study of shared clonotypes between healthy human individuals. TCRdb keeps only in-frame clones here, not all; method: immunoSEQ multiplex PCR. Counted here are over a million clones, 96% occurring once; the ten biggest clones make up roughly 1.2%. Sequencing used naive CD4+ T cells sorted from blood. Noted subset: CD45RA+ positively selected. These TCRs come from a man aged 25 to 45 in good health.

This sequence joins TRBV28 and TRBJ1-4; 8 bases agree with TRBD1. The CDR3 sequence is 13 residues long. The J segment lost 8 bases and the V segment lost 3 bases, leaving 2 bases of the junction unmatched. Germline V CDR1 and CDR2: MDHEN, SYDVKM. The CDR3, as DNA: TGTGCCAGCAGTTTGGGACAGGAAGAAAAACTGTTTTTT. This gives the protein CASSLGQEEKLFF.

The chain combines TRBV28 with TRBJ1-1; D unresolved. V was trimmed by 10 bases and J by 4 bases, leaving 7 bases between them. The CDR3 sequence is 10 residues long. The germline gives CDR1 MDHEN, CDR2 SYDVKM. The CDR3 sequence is CATGGTEAFF. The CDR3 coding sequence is TGTGCCACCGGAGGCACTGAAGCTTTCTTT.

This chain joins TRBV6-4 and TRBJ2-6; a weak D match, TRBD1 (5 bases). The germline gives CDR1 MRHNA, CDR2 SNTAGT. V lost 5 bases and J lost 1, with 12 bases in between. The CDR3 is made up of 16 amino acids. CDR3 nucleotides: TGTGCCAGCAGTCAGGGCATCCTATCTGGGGCCAACGTCCTGACTTTC. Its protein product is CASSQGILSGANVLTF.

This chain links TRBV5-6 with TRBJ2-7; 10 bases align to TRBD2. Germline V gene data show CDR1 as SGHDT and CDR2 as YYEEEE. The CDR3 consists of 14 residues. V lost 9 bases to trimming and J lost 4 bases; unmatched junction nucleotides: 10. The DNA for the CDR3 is TGTGCCACCAAGAATAGCGGGAGGTTTTACGAGCAGTACTTC. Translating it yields CATKNSGRFYEQYF.

CDR3 DNA: TGTGCCAGCAGCCAGAGAATCGACTCCTACGAGCAGTACTTC. The encoded protein is CASSQRIDSYEQYF. J is TRBJ2-7 and V is TRBV14; D gene ambiguous. Trimming took off 3 bases at V and 0 bases at J, with 9 bases between the two ends. The CDR3 is 14 residues long. Germline values: CDR1 SGHDN, CDR2 FVKESK.

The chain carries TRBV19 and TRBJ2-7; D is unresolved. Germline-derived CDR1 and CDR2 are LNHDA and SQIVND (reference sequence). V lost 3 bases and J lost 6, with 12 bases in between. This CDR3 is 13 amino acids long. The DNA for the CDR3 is TGTGCCAGTAGTATCCCCCCCCTGGGCGAGCAGTACTTC. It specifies CASSIPPLGEQYF. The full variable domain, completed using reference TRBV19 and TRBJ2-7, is DGGITQSPKYLFRKEGQNVTLSCEQNLNHDAMYWYRQDPGQGLRLIYYSQIVNDFQKGDIAEGYSVSREKKESFPLTVTSAQKNPTAFYLCASSIPPLGEQYFGPGTRLTVT.

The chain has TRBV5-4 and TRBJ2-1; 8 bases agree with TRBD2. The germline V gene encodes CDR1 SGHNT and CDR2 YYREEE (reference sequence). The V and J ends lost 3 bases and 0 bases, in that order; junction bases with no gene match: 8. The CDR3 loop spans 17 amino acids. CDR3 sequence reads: CASSSWTSKSSYNEQFF. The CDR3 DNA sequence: TGTGCCAGCAGCTCGTGGACTAGCAAAAGCTCCTACAATGAGCAGTTCTTC. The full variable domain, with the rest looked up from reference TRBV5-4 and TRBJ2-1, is ETGVTQSPTHLIKTRGQQVTLRCSSQSGHNTVSWYQQALGQGPQFIFQYYREEENGRGNFPPRFSGLQFPNYSSELNVNALELDDSALYLCASSSWTSKSSYNEQFFGPGTRLTVL.

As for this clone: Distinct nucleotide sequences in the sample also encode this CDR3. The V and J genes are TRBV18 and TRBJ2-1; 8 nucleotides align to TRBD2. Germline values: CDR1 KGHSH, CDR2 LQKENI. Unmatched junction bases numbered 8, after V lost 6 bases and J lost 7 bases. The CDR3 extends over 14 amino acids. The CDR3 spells CASSPLAGGNEQFF. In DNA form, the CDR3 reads TGTGCCAGCTCCCCTCTAGCGGGCGGGAATGAGCAGTTCTTC.

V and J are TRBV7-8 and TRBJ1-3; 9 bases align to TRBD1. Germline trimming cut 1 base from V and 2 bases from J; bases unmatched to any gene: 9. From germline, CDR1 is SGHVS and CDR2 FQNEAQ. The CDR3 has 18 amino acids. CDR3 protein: CASSLEPSGTGTGNTIYF. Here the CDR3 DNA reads TGTGCCAGCAGCTTAGAACCTTCCGGGACAGGGACTGGAAACACCATATATTTT.

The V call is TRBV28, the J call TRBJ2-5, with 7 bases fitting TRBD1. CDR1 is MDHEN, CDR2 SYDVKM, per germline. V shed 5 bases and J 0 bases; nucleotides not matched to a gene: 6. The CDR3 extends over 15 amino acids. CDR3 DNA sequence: TGTGCCAGCAGTCCCACGGACAGGCACCAAGAGACCCAGTACTTC. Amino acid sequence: CASSPTDRHQETQYF.

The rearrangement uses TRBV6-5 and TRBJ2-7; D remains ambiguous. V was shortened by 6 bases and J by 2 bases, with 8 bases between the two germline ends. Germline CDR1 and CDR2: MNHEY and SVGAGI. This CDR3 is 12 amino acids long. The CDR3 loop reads CASRTFPYEQYF. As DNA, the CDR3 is TGTGCCAGCAGAACGTTCCCCTACGAGCAGTACTTC.

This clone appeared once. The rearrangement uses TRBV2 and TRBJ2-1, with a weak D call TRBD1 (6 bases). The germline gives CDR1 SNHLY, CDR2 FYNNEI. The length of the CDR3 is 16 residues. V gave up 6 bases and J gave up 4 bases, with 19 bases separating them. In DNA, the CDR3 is TGTGCCAGCAGCGTTACGTCCGGGACAACATACAATGAGCAGTTCTTC. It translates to CASSVTSGTTYNEQFF.

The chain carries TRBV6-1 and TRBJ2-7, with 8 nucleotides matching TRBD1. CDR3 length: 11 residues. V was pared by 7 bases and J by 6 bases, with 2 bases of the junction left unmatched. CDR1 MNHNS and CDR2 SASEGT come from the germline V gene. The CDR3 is CASTDRVEQYF. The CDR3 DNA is TGTGCCAGCACGGACAGGGTCGAGCAGTACTTC.

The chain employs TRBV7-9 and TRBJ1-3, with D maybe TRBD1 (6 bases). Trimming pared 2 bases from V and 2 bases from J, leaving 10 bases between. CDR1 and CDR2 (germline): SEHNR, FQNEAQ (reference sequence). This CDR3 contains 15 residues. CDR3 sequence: CASSLTSGAGNTIYF. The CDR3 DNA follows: TGTGCCAGCAGCTTAACTTCAGGGGCTGGAAACACCATATATTTT.

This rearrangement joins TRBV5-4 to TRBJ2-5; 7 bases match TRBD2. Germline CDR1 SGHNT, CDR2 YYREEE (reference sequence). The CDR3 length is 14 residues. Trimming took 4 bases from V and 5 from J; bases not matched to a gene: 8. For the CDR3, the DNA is TGTGCCAGCAGCCGGGCGGGGGTTTGGGAGACCCAGTACTTC. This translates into CASSRAGVWETQYF.

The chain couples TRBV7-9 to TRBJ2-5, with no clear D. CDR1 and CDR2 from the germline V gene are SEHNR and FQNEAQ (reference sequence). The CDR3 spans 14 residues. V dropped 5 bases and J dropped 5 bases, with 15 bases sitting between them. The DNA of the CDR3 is TGTGCCAGCAGCCCGAGGTTCCCGCAGGAGACCCAGTACTTC. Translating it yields CASSPRFPQETQYF.

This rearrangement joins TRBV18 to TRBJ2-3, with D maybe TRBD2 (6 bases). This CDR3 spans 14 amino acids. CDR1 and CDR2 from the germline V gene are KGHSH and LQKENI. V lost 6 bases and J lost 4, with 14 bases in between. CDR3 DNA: TGTGCCAGCTCCCGAGCGGGTCTGGCAGATACGCAGTATTTT. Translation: CASSRAGLADTQYF.

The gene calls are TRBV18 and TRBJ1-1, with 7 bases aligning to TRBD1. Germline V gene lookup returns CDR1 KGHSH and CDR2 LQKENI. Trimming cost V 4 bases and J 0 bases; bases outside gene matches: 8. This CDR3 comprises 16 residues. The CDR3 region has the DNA TGTGCCAGCTCACAGAAGACAGGGTCCATGAACACTGAAGCTTTCTTT. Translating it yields CASSQKTGSMNTEAFF.

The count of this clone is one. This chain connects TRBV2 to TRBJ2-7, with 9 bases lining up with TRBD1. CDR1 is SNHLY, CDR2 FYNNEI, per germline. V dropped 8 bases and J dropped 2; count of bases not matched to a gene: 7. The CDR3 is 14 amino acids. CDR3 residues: CASRSTGGTYEQYF. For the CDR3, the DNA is TGTGCCAGCCGATCGACAGGGGGGACCTACGAGCAGTACTTC.

The CDR3: CASTPRGAYGYTF. The DNA for the CDR3 is TGTGCCAGCACCCCGAGGGGAGCCTATGGCTACACCTTC. The V gene is TRBV5-5, the J gene TRBJ1-2; a weak D match, TRBD1 (5 bases). There are 13 residues in the CDR3. V lost 6 bases, J lost 4 bases, and 13 bases lay in between. Germline lookup yields CDR1 SGHKS and CDR2 YYEKEE (reference sequence).

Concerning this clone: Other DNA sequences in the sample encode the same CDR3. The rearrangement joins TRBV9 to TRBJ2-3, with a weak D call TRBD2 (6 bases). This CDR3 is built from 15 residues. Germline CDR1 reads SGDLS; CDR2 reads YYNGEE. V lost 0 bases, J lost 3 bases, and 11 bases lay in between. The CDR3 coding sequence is TGTGCCAGCAGCGTAGCGGCAGGGAGGACAGATACGCAGTATTTT. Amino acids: CASSVAAGRTDTQYF.

For the CDR3, the DNA is TGTGCCAGCAGCTTGGGGGCGGGCTCCCGAGTAAATGAGCAGTTCTTC. Its protein product is CASSLGAGSRVNEQFF. This chain connects TRBV5-4 to TRBJ2-1; tentatively, D is TRBD2 (5 bases). The CDR3 spans 16 residues. Between the trimmed V and J ends, which lost 0 bases and 7 bases, there was a span of 17 bases. CDR1 and CDR2 from the germline V gene are SGHNT and YYREEE (reference sequence). Combining the CDR3 with reference TRBV5-4 and TRBJ2-1 gives the whole variable domain ETGVTQSPTHLIKTRGQQVTLRCSSQSGHNTVSWYQQALGQGPQFIFQYYREEENGRGNFPPRFSGLQFPNYSSELNVNALELDDSALYLCASSLGAGSRVNEQFFGPGTRLTVL.

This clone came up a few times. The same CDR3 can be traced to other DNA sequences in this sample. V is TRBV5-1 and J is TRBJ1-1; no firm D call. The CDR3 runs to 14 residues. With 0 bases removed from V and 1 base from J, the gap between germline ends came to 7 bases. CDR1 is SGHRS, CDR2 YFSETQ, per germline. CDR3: CASSLDSGNTEAFF. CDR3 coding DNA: TGCGCCAGCAGCTTGGACAGTGGGAACACTGAAGCTTTCTTT. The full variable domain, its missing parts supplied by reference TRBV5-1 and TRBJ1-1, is KAGVTQTPRYLIKTRGQQVTLSCSPISGHRSVSWYQQTPGQGLQFLFEYFSETQRNKGNFPGRFSGRQFSNSRSEMNVSTLELGDSALYLCASSLDSGNTEAFFGQGTRLTVV.

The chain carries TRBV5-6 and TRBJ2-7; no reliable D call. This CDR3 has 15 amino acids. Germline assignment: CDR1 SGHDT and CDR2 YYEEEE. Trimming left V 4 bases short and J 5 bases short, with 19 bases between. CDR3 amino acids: CASSRRVPTAHEQYF. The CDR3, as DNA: TGTGCCAGCAGCCGTAGGGTCCCCACGGCCCACGAGCAGTACTTC.